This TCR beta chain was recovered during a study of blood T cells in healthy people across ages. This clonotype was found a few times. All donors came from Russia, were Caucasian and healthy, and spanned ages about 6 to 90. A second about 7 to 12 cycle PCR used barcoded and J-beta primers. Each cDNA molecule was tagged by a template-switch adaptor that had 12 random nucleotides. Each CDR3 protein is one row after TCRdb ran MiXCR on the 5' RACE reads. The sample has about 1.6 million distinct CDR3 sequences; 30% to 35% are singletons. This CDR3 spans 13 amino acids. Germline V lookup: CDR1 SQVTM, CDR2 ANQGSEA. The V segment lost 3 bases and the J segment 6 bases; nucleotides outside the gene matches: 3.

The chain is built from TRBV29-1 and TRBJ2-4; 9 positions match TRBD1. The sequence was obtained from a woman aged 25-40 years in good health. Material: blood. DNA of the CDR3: TGCAGCGTTGACCTGACAGGGGGAAACATTCAGTACTTC. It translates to CSVDLTGGNIQYF.